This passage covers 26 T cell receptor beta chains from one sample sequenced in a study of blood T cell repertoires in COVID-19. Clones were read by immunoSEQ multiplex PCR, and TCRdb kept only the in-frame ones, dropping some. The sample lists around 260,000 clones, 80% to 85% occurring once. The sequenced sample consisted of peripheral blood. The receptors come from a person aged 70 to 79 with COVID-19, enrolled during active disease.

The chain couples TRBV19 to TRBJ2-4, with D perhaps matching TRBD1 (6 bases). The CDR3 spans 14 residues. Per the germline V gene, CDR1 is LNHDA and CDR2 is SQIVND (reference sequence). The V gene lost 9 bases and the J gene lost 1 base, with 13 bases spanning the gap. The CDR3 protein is CASRNQGAKNIQYF. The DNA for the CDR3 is TGTGCCAGCAGAAACCAGGGGGCCAAAAACATTCAGTACTTC.

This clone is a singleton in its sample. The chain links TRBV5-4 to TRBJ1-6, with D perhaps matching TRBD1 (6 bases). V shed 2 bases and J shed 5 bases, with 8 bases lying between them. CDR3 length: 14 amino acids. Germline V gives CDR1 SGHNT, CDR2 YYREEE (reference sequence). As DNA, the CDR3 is TGTGCCAGCAGCTTACAGGGCCATAATTCACCCCTCCACTTT. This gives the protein CASSLQGHNSPLHF. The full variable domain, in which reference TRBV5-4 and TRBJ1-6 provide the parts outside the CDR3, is ETGVTQSPTHLIKTRGQQVTLRCSSQSGHNTVSWYQQALGQGPQFIFQYYREEENGRGNFPPRFSGLQFPNYSSELNVNALELDDSALYLCASSLQGHNSPLHFGNGTRLTVT.

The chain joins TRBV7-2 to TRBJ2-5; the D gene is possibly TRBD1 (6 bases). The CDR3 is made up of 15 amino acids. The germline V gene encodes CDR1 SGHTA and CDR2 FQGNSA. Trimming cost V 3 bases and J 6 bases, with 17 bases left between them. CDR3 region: CASSLGLGAAKTQYF. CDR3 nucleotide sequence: TGTGCCAGCAGCTTGGGTTTGGGGGCAGCAAAGACCCAGTACTTC.

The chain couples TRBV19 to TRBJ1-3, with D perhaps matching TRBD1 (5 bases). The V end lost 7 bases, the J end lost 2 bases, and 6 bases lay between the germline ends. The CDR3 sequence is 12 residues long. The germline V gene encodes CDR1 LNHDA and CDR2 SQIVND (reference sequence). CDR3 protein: CASTGTGNTIYF. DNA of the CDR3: TGTGCCAGTACAGGGACTGGAAACACCATATATTTT.

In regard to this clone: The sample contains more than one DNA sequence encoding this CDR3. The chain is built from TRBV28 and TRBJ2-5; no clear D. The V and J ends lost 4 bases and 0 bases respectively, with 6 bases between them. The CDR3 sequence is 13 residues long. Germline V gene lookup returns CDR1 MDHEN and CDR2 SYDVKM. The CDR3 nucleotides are TGTGCCAGCAGTTATCAGTACCAAGAGACCCAGTACTTC. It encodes CASSYQYQETQYF.

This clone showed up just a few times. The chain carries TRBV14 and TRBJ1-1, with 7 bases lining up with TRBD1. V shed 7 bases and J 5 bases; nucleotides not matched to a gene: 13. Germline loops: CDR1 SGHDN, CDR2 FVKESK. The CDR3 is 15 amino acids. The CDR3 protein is CASTFRGQESTEAFF. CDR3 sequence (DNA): TGTGCCAGCACCTTCAGAGGACAGGAATCGACTGAAGCTTTCTTT.

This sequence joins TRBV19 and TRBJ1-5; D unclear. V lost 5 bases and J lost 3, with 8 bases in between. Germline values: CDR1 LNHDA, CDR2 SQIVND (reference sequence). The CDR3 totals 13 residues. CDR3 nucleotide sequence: TGTGCCAGTAGTGGAGCGACCAATCAGCCCCAGCATTTT. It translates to CASSGATNQPQHF. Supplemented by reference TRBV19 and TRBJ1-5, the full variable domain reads DGGITQSPKYLFRKEGQNVTLSCEQNLNHDAMYWYRQDPGQGLRLIYYSQIVNDFQKGDIAEGYSVSREKKESFPLTVTSAQKNPTAFYLCASSGATNQPQHFGDGTRLSIL.

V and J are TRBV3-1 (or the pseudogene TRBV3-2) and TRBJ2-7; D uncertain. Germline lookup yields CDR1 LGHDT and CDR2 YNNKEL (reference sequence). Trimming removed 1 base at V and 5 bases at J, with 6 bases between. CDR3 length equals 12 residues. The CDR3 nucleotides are TGTGCCAGCAGCCAAGTCCCCGACGAGCAGTACTTC. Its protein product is CASSQVPDEQYF.

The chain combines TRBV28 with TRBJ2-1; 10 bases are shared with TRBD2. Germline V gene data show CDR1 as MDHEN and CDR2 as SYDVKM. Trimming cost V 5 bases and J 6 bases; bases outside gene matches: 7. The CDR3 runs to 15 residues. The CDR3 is CASSPLAGVTNEQFF. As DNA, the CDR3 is TGTGCCAGCAGTCCGCTAGCGGGAGTTACCAATGAGCAGTTCTTC.

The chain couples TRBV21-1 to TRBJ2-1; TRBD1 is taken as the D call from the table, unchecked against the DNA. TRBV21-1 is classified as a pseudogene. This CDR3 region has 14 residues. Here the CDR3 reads CASSKGNRSNEQFF. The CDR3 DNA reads TGTGCCAGCAGCAAAGGAAACAGGAGCAATGAGCAGTTCTTC.

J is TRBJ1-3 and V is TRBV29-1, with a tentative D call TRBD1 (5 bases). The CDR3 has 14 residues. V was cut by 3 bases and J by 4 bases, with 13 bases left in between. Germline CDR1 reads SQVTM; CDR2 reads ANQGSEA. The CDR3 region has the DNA TGCAGCGTTGATGCAGGGATCACGGGAAACACCATATATTTT. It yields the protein CSVDAGITGNTIYF. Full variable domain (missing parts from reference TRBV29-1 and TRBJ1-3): SAVISQKPSRDICQRGTSLTIQCQVDSQVTMMFWYRQQPGQSLTLIATANQGSEATYESGFVIDKFPISRPNLTFSTLTVSNMSPEDSSIYLCSVDAGITGNTIYFGEGSWLTVV.

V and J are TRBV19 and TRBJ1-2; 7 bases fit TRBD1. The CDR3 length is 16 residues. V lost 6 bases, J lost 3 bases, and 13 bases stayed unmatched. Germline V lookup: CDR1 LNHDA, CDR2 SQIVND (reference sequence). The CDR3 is CASRKMRQGMDYGYTF. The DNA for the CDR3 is TGTGCCAGTAGAAAGATGAGACAGGGTATGGACTATGGCTACACCTTC.

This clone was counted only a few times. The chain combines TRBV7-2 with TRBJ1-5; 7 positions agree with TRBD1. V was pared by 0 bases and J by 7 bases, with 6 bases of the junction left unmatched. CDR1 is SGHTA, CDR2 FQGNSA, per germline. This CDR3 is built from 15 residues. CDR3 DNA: TGTGCCAGCAGCTTAGCGGTGGCAGGGGGGCAGCCCCAGCATTTT. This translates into CASSLAVAGGQPQHF.

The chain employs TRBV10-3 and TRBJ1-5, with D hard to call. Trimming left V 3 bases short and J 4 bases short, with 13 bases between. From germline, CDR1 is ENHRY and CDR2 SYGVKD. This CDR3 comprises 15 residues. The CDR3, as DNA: TGTGCCATCAGTGAAGGAGGAAGGAGTAATCAGCCCCAGCATTTT. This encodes CAISEGGRSNQPQHF.

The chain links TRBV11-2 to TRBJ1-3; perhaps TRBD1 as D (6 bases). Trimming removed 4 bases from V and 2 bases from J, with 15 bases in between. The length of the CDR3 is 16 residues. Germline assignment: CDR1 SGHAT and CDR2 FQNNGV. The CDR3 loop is CASSYQGQMAGNTIYF. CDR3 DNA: TGTGCCAGCAGCTACCAGGGACAAATGGCTGGAAACACCATATATTTT. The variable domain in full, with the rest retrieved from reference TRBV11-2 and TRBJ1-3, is EAGVAQSPRYKIIEKRQSVAFWCNPISGHATLYWYQQILGQGPKLLIQFQNNGVVDDSQLPKDRFSAERLKGVDSTLKIQPAKLEDSAVYLCASSYQGQMAGNTIYFGEGSWLTVV.

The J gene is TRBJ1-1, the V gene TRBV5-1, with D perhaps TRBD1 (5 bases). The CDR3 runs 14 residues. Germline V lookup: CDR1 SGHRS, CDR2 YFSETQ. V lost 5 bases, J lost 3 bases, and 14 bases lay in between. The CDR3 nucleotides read TGCGCCAGCAGTATAAACCTAGGGGACACTGAAGCTTTCTTT. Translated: CASSINLGDTEAFF.

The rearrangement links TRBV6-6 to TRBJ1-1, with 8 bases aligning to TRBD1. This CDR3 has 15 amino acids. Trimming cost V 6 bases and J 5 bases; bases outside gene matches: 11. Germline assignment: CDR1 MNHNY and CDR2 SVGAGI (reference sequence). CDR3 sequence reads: CASSPDRVKTTEAFF. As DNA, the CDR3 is TGTGCCAGCAGCCCGGACAGGGTAAAAACAACTGAAGCTTTCTTT.

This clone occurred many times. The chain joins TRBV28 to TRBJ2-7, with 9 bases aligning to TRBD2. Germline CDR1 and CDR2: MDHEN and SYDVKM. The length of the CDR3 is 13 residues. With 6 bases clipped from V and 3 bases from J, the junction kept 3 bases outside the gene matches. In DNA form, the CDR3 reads TGTGCCAGCAGGGGCGGGGGGGTCTACGAGCAGTACTTC. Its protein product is CASRGGGVYEQYF.

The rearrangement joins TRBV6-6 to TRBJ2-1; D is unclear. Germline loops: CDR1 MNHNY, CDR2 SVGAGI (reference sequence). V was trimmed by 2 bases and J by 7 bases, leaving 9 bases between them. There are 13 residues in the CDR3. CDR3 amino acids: CASSYAIWNEQFF. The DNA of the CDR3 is TGTGCCAGCAGTTACGCTATTTGGAATGAGCAGTTCTTC.

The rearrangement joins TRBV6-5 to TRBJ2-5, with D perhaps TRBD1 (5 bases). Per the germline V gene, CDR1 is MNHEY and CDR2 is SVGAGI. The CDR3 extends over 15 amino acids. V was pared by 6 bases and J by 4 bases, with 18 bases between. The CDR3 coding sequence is TGTGCCAGCAGAGGTGGGCAGGGATGGGGAGAGACCCAGTACTTC. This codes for CASRGGQGWGETQYF.

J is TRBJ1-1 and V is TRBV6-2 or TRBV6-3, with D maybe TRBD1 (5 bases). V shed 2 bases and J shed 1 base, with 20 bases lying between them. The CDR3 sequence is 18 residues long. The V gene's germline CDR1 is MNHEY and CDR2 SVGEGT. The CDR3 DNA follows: TGTGCCAGCAGTTACGAGGCCGGTGGGGCGAGAGGGAACACTGAAGCTTTCTTT. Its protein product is CASSYEAGGARGNTEAFF.

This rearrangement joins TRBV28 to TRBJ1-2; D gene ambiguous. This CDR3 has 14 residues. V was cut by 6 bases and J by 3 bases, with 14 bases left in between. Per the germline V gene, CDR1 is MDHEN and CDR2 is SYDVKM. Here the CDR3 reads CASSPPYGDYGYTF. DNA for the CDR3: TGTGCCAGCAGCCCTCCCTACGGGGACTATGGCTACACCTTC.

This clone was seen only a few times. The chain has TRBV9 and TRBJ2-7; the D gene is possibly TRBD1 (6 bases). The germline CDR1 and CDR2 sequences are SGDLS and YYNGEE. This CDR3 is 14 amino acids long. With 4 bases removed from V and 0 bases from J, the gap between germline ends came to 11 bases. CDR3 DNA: TGTGCCAGCAGCCCAGGGGTTACCTCCTACGAGCAGTACTTC. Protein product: CASSPGVTSYEQYF.

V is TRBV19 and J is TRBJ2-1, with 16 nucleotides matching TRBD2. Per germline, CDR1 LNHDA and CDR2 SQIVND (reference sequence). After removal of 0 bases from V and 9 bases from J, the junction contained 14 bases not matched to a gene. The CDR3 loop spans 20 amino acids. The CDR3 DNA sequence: TGTGCCAGTAGTATAGATCGGGCTGGGACTAGCGGGAGGGACAGGGGTGAGCAGTTCTTC. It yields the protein CASSIDRAGTSGRDRGEQFF.

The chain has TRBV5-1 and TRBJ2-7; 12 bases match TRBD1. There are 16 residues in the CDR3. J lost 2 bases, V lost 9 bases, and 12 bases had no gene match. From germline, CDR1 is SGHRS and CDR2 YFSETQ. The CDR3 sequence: CATKPMGTGGAYEQYF. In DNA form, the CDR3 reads TGCGCCACCAAACCGATGGGGACAGGGGGCGCCTACGAGCAGTACTTC.

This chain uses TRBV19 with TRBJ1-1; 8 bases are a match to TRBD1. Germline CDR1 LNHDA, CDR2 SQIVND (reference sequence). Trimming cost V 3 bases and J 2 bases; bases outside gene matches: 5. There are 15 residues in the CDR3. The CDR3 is CASSIYGTGNTEAFF. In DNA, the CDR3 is TGTGCCAGTAGTATCTACGGGACAGGCAACACTGAAGCTTTCTTT.